The next 10 T cell receptor beta chains were all read from a single sample in a study of blood T cells in healthy people across ages. Using a J-beta primer mix together with a sample-barcoded 5' primer, a second PCR was run for about 7 to 12 cycles. One entry per CDR3 protein results from TCRdb running MiXCR on the 5' RACE reads. The table shows 700,000 to 1,000,000 distinct CDR3 sequences, with around 45% occurring only once. Sequencing was performed on blood. The receptors derive from a man aged 55 to 69 in good health.

The V and J genes are TRBV20-1 and TRBJ2-5, with 7 bases lining up with TRBD2. The J call may be mistaken, given a closer DNA end match to TRBJ2-7. CDR1 DFQATT and CDR2 SNEGSKA come from the germline V gene (reference sequence). The CDR3 is 14 amino acids. DNA for the CDR3: TGCAGTGCTAGTTCGAGCGGGGCTCGACACGAGCAGTACTTC. Encoded protein: CSASSSGARHEQYF.

The V gene is TRBV3-1, the J gene TRBJ2-2; 9 bases fit TRBD2. The CDR3 runs to 16 residues. J was trimmed by 1 base and V by 1 base; bases with no gene match: 1. The germline gives CDR1 LGHDT, CDR2 YNNKEL (reference sequence). In nucleotides, the CDR3 is TGTGCCAGCAGCCAAGGAGCGGGGGGGAACACCGGGGAGCTGTTTTTT. It encodes CASSQGAGGNTGELFF.

This clonotype was seen only a few times. A much larger clonotype is one base distant, so this may be a read error. This rearrangement joins TRBV2 to TRBJ2-4, with a possible D match to TRBD1 (5 bases). The CDR3 is made up of 14 amino acids. Germline values: CDR1 SNHLY, CDR2 FYNNEI. The V gene lost 6 bases and the J gene lost 3 bases, with 12 bases spanning the gap. CDR3 DNA: TGTGCCAGCAGGGCCAGGGTTGACAAAAACATTCAGTACTTC. Translating gives CASRARVDKNIQYF.

The chain couples TRBV14 to TRBJ2-1, with 8 bases aligning to TRBD2. Germline assignment: CDR1 SGHDN and CDR2 FVKESK. V trimming: 8 bases; J trimming: 9 bases; junction bases outside the gene matches: 6. This CDR3 is 12 amino acids long. This chain's CDR3 is CASLRGVGEQFF. CDR3 nucleotide sequence: TGTGCCAGCCTGCGGGGGGTGGGTGAGCAGTTCTTC.

The chain recombines TRBV3-1 with TRBJ2-7, with D uncertain. Trimming left V 0 bases short and J 11 bases short, with 14 bases between. Germline V gene lookup returns CDR1 LGHDT and CDR2 YNNKEL (reference sequence). This CDR3 is 13 amino acids long. The CDR3 loop is CASSQDRWGREYF. In nucleotides, the CDR3 is TGTGCCAGCAGCCAAGATCGCTGGGGTCGGGAGTACTTC.

V and J are TRBV7-8 and TRBJ2-1; 11 positions agree with TRBD2. This CDR3 comprises 17 residues. Germline CDR1 is SGHVS and CDR2 is FQNEAQ. The V and J ends lost 2 bases and 6 bases, in that order; junction bases with no gene match: 9. CDR3 residues: CASSLLLAGGLGNEQFF. The CDR3 DNA reads as TGTGCCAGCAGCTTACTCCTAGCGGGAGGTTTAGGCAATGAGCAGTTCTTC.

The V call is TRBV7-9, the J call TRBJ2-5; 11 nucleotides align to TRBD2. Germline CDR1 reads SEHNR; CDR2 reads FQNEAQ (reference sequence). The CDR3 length is 16 residues. The trim removed 5 bases at V and 7 bases at J, leaving 12 bases unmatched. CDR3 sequence (DNA): TGTGCCAGCAGCCCTAGGGGACTAGCGGTACTTGGGACCCAGTACTTC. Translating it yields CASSPRGLAVLGTQYF.

Many counts were recorded for this clonotype. The rearrangement uses TRBV29-1 and TRBJ1-1; D might be TRBD1 (6 bases). Germline lookup yields CDR1 SQVTM and CDR2 ANQGSEA. The CDR3 runs to 13 residues. V was clipped by 5 bases and J by 10 bases, with 20 bases between them. In DNA form, the CDR3 reads TGCAGCGTTCATGGGGACAATGGCCGGGTAGCTTTCTTT. It specifies CSVHGDNGRVAFF. The whole variable domain, filled in from reference TRBV29-1 and TRBJ1-1, reads SAVISQKPSRDICQRGTSLTIQCQVDSQVTMMFWYRQQPGQSLTLIATANQGSEATYESGFVIDKFPISRPNLTFSTLTVSNMSPEDSSIYLCSVHGDNGRVAFFGQGTRLTVV.

The chain links TRBV20-1 to TRBJ2-5; 7 bases line up with TRBD1. CDR1 and CDR2 (germline): DFQATT, SNEGSKA (reference sequence). Germline trimming cut 6 bases from V and 0 bases from J; bases unmatched to any gene: 4. This CDR3 contains 13 residues. The CDR3 is CSAKGQYQETQYF. CDR3 nucleotides: TGCAGTGCCAAGGGACAGTACCAAGAGACCCAGTACTTC.

This clonotype was found a few times. The rearrangement uses TRBV5-1 and TRBJ1-1; 9 positions agree with TRBD1. The CDR3 has 15 amino acids. With V trimmed by 4 bases and J by 4 bases, 8 bases remained unmatched. Germline CDR1 is SGHRS and CDR2 is YFSETQ. The CDR3 nucleotides are TGCGCCAGCAGCATGGACAGGGGACCGGGCACTGAAGCTTTCTTT. It encodes CASSMDRGPGTEAFF.